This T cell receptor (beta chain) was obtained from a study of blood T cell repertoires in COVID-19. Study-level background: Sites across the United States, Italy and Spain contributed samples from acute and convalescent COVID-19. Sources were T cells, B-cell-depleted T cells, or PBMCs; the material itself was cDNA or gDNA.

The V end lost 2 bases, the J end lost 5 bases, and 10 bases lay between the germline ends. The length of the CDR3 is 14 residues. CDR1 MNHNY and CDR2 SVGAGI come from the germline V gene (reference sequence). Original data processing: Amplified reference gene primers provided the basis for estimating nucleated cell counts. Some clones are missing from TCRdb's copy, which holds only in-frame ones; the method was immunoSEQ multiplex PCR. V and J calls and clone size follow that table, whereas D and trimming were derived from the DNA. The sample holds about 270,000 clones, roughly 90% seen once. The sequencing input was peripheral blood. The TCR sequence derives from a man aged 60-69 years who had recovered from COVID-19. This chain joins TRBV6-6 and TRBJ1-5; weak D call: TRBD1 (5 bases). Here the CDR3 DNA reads TGTGCCAGCAGTTACCCGGGAGGGGATCAGCCCCAGCATTTT. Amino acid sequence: CASSYPGGDQPQHF.